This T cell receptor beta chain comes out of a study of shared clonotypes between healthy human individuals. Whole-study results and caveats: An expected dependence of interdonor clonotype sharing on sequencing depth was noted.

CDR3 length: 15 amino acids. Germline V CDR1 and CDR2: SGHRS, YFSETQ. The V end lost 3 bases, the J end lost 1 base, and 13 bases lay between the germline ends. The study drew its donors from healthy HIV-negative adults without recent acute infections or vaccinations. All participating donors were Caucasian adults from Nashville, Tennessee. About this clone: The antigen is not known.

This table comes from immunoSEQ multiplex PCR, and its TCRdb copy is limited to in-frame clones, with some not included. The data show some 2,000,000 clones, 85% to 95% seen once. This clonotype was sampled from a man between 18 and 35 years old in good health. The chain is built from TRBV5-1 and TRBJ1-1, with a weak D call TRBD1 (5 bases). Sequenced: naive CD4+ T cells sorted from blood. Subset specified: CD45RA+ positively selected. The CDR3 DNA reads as TGCGCCAGCAGCTCGACAGTCACCAAGAACACTGAAGCTTTCTTT. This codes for CASSSTVTKNTEAFF.